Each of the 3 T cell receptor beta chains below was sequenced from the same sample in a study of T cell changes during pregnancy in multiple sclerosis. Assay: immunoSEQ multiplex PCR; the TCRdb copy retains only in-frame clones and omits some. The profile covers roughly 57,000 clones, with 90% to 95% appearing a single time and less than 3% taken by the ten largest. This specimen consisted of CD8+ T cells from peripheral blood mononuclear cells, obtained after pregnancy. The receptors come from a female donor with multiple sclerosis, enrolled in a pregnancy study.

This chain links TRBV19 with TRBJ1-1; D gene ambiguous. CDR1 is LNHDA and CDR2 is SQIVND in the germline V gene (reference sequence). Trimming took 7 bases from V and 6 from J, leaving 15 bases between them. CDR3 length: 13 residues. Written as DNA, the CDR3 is TGTGCCAGTACCGCCGGCGGGGTCGCTGAAGCTTTCTTT. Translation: CASTAGGVAEAFF.

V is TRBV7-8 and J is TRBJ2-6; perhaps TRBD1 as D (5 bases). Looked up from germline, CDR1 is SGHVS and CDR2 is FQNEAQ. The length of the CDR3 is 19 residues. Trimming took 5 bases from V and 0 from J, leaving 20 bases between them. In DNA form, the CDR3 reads TGTGCCAGCAGCCCGGTAACGACAGCGACCTTCTCTGGGGCCAACGTCCTGACTTTC. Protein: CASSPVTTATFSGANVLTF.

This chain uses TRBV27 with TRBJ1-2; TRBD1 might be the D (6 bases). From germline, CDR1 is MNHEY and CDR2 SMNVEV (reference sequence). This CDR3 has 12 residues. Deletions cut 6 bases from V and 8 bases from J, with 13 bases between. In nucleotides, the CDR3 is TGTGCCAGCAGCAACCGGGGGGCGGGCTACACCTTC. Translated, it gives CASSNRGAGYTF.